Below, 25 T cell receptor beta chains from the same sample are listed, as sequenced in a study of OX40 agonist ivuxolimab in advanced cancers. Repertoires were generated with immunoSEQ multiplex PCR, while TCRdb's copy carries only in-frame clones and drops some. The sample lists around 92,000 clones, approximately 84% occurring once. The sample was CD4+ or CD8+ T cells sorted from blood, taken in a trial of the OX40 agonist ivuxolimab. The origin of the receptors is an adult with an advanced solid tumor such as melanoma, head and neck, liver or kidney cancer.

This sequence joins TRBV5-1 and TRBJ1-1; tentative D call: TRBD1 (5 bases). V was cut by 3 bases and J by 1 base, with 10 bases left in between. The germline CDR1 and CDR2 sequences are SGHRS and YFSETQ. CDR3 length: 14 residues. CDR3 region: CASSWRGTNTEAFF. The DNA of the CDR3 is TGCGCCAGCAGCTGGAGAGGGACGAACACTGAAGCTTTCTTT.

The rearrangement joins TRBV10-3 to TRBJ1-1; a possible D gene is TRBD1 (6 bases). The V and J ends lost 10 bases and 3 bases respectively, with 18 bases between them. Per the germline V gene, CDR1 is ENHRY and CDR2 is SYGVKD. The CDR3 loop spans 14 amino acids. Here the CDR3 reads CATEEPDSHTEAFF. CDR3 bases: TGTGCCACCGAAGAGCCGGACAGCCACACTGAAGCTTTCTTT.

V usage is TRBV7-2 and J usage is TRBJ2-1, with 14 bases aligning to TRBD2. CDR1 is SGHTA, CDR2 FQGNSA, per germline. The CDR3 loop spans 16 amino acids. The V gene end was trimmed by 5 bases and the J gene end by 7 bases; junction bases not matched to a gene: 7. The CDR3 region is CASSTTSGGARNEQFF. The CDR3 DNA sequence: TGTGCCAGCAGCACGACTAGCGGGGGGGCAAGAAATGAGCAGTTCTTC.

The chain joins TRBV19 to TRBJ1-2; TRBD1 is a possible D gene (5 bases). The CDR3 length is 13 residues. V was clipped by 7 bases and J by 7 bases, with 16 bases between them. Per germline, CDR1 LNHDA and CDR2 SQIVND (reference sequence). The CDR3 region has the DNA TGTGCCAGTAAGCAAGGGGAGAGGAGTGGCTACACCTTC. Its protein is CASKQGERSGYTF.

The gene calls are TRBV5-4 and TRBJ2-1; 9 bases are shared with TRBD1. This CDR3 spans 16 amino acids. Germline V lookup: CDR1 SGHNT, CDR2 YYREEE (reference sequence). V lost 5 bases to trimming and J lost 7 bases; unmatched junction nucleotides: 13. The CDR3 DNA reads as TGTGCCAGCAGGCGTCCGGGACAGGGAGCGTGGAATGAGCAGTTCTTC. As protein: CASRRPGQGAWNEQFF.

The genes are TRBV28 and TRBJ2-1; no clear D. In germline, CDR1 is MDHEN, CDR2 SYDVKM. V lost 5 bases and J lost 0, with 17 bases in between. The CDR3 consists of 17 residues. The chain's CDR3 is CASSPPPRVRSYNEQFF. As DNA, the CDR3 is TGTGCCAGCAGTCCCCCTCCTCGGGTGCGCTCCTACAATGAGCAGTTCTTC.

The chain couples TRBV27 to TRBJ1-5; 7 bases align to TRBD1. V gave up 3 bases and J gave up 5 bases; unmatched junction bases: 4. Germline lookup yields CDR1 MNHEY and CDR2 SMNVEV (reference sequence). This CDR3 comprises 14 residues. CDR3 nucleotides: TGTGCCAGCAGTTTCTACAGGGGACATCAGCCCCAGCATTTT. Its translation: CASSFYRGHQPQHF.

The chain is built from TRBV6-4 and TRBJ1-2; 7 bases fit TRBD1. Trimming at V came to 6 bases and at J to 2 bases, leaving 3 bases not matched to a gene. The CDR3 totals 13 residues. Germline V gene sequence: CDR1 MRHNA, CDR2 SNTAGT. CDR3 amino acids: CASSPGQNYGYTF. CDR3 nucleotide sequence: TGTGCCAGCAGCCCGGGACAGAACTATGGCTACACCTTC.

The V call is TRBV25-1, the J call TRBJ2-2, with a weak D call TRBD2 (5 bases). The CDR3 totals 15 residues. The germline gives CDR1 MGHDK, CDR2 SYGVNS. The ends were cut back, 4 bases at V and 4 bases at J, with 13 bases in the middle. The CDR3 sequence: CASSATRVSTGELFF. The CDR3, as DNA: TGTGCCAGCAGTGCGACGAGGGTGAGCACCGGGGAGCTGTTTTTT.

The V gene is TRBV9, the J gene TRBJ2-2; 9 bases are shared with TRBD2. This CDR3 spans 16 amino acids. The junction had 8 bases not matched to a gene; V was cut back by 2 bases and J by 6 bases. Germline V gene lookup returns CDR1 SGDLS and CDR2 YYNGEE. The CDR3 loop reads CASSVWGGTSPGELFF. Written as DNA, the CDR3 is TGTGCCAGCAGCGTCTGGGGTGGGACTAGCCCCGGGGAGCTGTTTTTT.

The chain carries TRBV5-6 and TRBJ2-3; D gene ambiguous. CDR3 length equals 16 residues. Germline V gives CDR1 SGHDT, CDR2 YYEEEE. Trimming shortened V by 1 base and J by 1 base, and 13 bases separated the two germline ends. The CDR3 nucleotides are TGTGCCAGCAGCTTGCGTTCTTACGGCCGCACAGATACGCAGTATTTT. Protein product: CASSLRSYGRTDTQYF.

V gene TRBV2 combines with J gene TRBJ1-6, with D possibly TRBD1 on 6 matching bases. The CDR3 is made up of 14 amino acids. Germline V gene data show CDR1 as SNHLY and CDR2 as FYNNEI. The ends were cut back, 6 bases at V and 10 bases at J, with 16 bases in the middle. CDR3 sequence reads: CASRQGLEGSPLHF. The CDR3 DNA follows: TGTGCCAGCAGACAGGGCCTCGAAGGCTCACCCCTCCACTTT.

The chain uses TRBV9 and TRBJ1-4; a weak D match, TRBD1 (6 bases). The CDR3 is 15 residues long. Germline V gives CDR1 SGDLS, CDR2 YYNGEE. V was shortened by 0 bases and J by 7 bases, with 13 bases between the two germline ends. In DNA, the CDR3 is TGTGCCAGCAGCGTAGATACAGGGAGGAGTGAAAAACTGTTTTTT. It yields the protein CASSVDTGRSEKLFF.

The V call is TRBV6-1, the J call TRBJ1-1; no definite D call. Germline V gene lookup returns CDR1 MNHNS and CDR2 SASEGT. V lost 8 bases to trimming and J lost 11 bases, with 27 bases between them. The CDR3 length is 15 residues. DNA of the CDR3: TGTGCCAGCCGCCAACTCTTATTCGTGCCAGGTGAGGCTTTCTTT. Its translation: CASRQLLFVPGEAFF.

This chain uses TRBV6-6 with TRBJ2-7, with a possible D match to TRBD1 (5 bases). Germline V gene lookup returns CDR1 MNHNY and CDR2 SVGAGI (reference sequence). The V end lost 7 bases, the J end lost 2 bases, and 15 bases lay between the germline ends. The CDR3 is 14 residues long. The CDR3 sequence is CASTLKDSTYEQYF. CDR3 nucleotide sequence: TGTGCCAGCACCCTTAAAGACAGTACCTACGAGCAGTACTTC.

The chain carries TRBV6-1 and TRBJ1-6, with D uncertain. The CDR3 spans 14 residues. Trimming removed 10 bases from V and 0 bases from J, with 10 bases in between. CDR1 and CDR2 (germline): MNHNS, SASEGT. The CDR3 is CATVVSSYNSPLHF. The DNA of the CDR3 is TGTGCCACCGTAGTGAGCTCCTATAATTCACCCCTCCACTTT.

This clone was recorded only once. The CDR3 sequence is CASSKGLLYEQYV. CDR3 nucleotide sequence: TGTGCCAGCAGTAAAGGGCTCCTCTACGAGCAGTACGTC. V usage is TRBV6-5 and J usage is TRBJ2-7; no reliable D call. The CDR3 loop spans 13 amino acids. Germline values: CDR1 MNHEY, CDR2 SVGAGI. The V and J ends lost 5 bases and 3 bases respectively, with 11 bases between them.

The chain employs TRBV11-1 and TRBJ1-2, with no clear D. CDR1 SGHAT and CDR2 FQDESV come from the germline V gene (reference sequence). Between the trimmed V and J ends, which lost 3 bases and 8 bases, there was a span of 10 bases. The CDR3 runs 12 residues. CDR3 nucleotide sequence: TGTGCCAGCAGCTTTGGACTGGACGGCTACACCTTC. It codes for CASSFGLDGYTF.

The genes are TRBV19 and TRBJ1-1, with no clear D. Germline V gene lookup returns CDR1 LNHDA and CDR2 SQIVND (reference sequence). V gave up 7 bases and J gave up 0 bases, with 9 bases separating them. The CDR3 is 13 residues long. CDR3 nucleotide sequence: TGTGCCAGTAACAGTAACATGAACACTGAAGCTTTCTTT. It specifies CASNSNMNTEAFF.

In its sample, this clone was seen a few times. V usage is TRBV5-4 and J usage is TRBJ2-2; 7 bases align to TRBD2. The germline V gene encodes CDR1 SGHNT and CDR2 YYREEE (reference sequence). This CDR3 comprises 15 residues. Losses at the gene ends were 1 base for V and 1 base for J; bases not matched to a gene: 1. This CDR3 is CASSLKRGNTGELFF. CDR3 nucleotides: TGTGCCAGCAGCTTGAAGCGGGGGAACACCGGGGAGCTGTTTTTT.

The J gene is TRBJ2-2, the V gene TRBV12-5; D remains ambiguous. This CDR3 comprises 12 residues. From germline, CDR1 is LGHNT and CDR2 FRNRAP. Trimming took off 5 bases at V and 2 bases at J, with 3 bases between the two ends. DNA for the CDR3: TGTGCTAGTGGTCCCAACACCGGGGAGCTGTTTTTT. Protein product: CASGPNTGELFF.

V gene TRBV5-1 combines with J gene TRBJ1-1; D is unresolved. This CDR3 spans 15 amino acids. Germline assignment: CDR1 SGHRS and CDR2 YFSETQ. Trimming stripped 0 bases from V and 4 bases from J, with 13 bases between. The chain's CDR3 is CASSLAGSGGTEAFF. Written as DNA, the CDR3 is TGCGCCAGCAGCTTGGCAGGCAGCGGTGGCACTGAAGCTTTCTTT.

The chain has TRBV11-3 and TRBJ2-5; D not resolved. Trimming shortened V by 3 bases and J by 4 bases, and 9 bases separated the two germline ends. This CDR3 spans 13 amino acids. Germline CDR1 is SGHNT and CDR2 is YENEEA. The CDR3 sequence is CASSFSARETQYF. CDR3 DNA sequence: TGTGCCAGCAGCTTCTCCGCCCGAGAGACCCAGTACTTC.

V is TRBV7-3 and J is TRBJ2-3; 7 nucleotides line up with TRBD1. This CDR3 has 16 amino acids. The germline V gene encodes CDR1 SGHTA and CDR2 FQGTGA. Germline trimming cut 3 bases from V and 5 bases from J; bases unmatched to any gene: 11. The CDR3 bases are TGTGCCAGCAGCTTCGTTACAGGGGCGGGTAGAGATACGCAGTATTTT. Translating it yields CASSFVTGAGRDTQYF. Together with reference TRBV7-3 and TRBJ2-3, the CDR3 gives the full variable domain: GAGVSQTPSNKVTEKGKYVELRCDPISGHTALYWYRQSLGQGPEFLIYFQGTGAADDSGLPNDRFFAVRPEGSVSTLKIQRTERGDSAVYLCASSFVTGAGRDTQYFGPGTRLTVL.

This clone was detected only once. V gene TRBV12-5 combines with J gene TRBJ2-2; D is unresolved. Trimming took off 6 bases at V and 1 base at J, with 21 bases between the two ends. Germline CDR1 and CDR2: LGHNT and FRNRAP. The CDR3 consists of 18 residues. CDR3 region: CASGRPDRFGWNTGELFF. The CDR3 DNA sequence: TGTGCTAGTGGAAGACCCGACCGTTTTGGGTGGAACACCGGGGAGCTGTTTTTT.